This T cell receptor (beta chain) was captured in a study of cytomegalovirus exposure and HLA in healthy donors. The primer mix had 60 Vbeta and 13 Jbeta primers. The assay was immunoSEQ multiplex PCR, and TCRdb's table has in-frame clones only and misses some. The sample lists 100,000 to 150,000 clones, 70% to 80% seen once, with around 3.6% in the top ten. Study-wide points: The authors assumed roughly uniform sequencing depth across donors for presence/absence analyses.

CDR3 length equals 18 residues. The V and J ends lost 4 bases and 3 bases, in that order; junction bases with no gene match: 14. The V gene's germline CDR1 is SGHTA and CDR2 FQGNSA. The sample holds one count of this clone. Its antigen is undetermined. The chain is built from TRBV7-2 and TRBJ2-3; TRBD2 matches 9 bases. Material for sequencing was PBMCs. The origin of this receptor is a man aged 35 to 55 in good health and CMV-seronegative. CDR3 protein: CASSSESRGGGATDTQYF. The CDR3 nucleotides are TGTGCCAGCAGCTCCGAATCAAGAGGCGGGGGGGCAACAGATACGCAGTATTTT.